These T cell receptor beta chains were read from a single sample in a study of cytomegalovirus exposure and HLA in healthy donors. Method: immunoSEQ multiplex PCR; TCRdb's copy keeps in-frame clones and lacks some. The sample shows 100,000 or so clones, 15% of them seen only once. Sequences were obtained from PBMCs. The receptors originated from a female donor in good health and CMV-seronegative. The CDR3 runs from the conserved cysteine through the conserved F or W. The order of the fields is D gene, J gene, V gene, clone size, CDR3 DNA, CDR3 protein. D genes are given only for firm matches. Some rows mark clone size as missing; the rest say once, few, many or name a class of expanded clone.

TRBD2,TRBJ2-2,TRBV29-1,few,TGCAGCGCGGGGCCGGGACTAGCGGCCACGAACACCGGGGAGCTGTTTTTT,CSAGPGLAATNTGELFF
NA,TRBJ1-3,TRBV4-3,NA,TGCGCCAGCAGCCAAGATACAGCAGTTGGAAACACCATATATTTT,CASSQDTAVGNTIYF
TRBD1,TRBJ2-7,TRBV15,few,TGTGCCACCAGCGTGGGACAGGCCCCCTACGAGCAGTACTTC,CATSVGQAPYEQYF
NA,TRBJ1-5,TRBV19,NA,TGTGCCAGTAGTATGTGGCAGGGCTTTGGCGGCAATCAGCCCCAGCATTTT,CASSMWQGFGGNQPQHF
TRBD2,TRBJ2-1,TRBV7-2,NA,TGTGCCAGCAGCTTATGGGGTCGGGCTGCGGGGGGTGAGCAGTTCTTC,CASSLWGRAAGGEQFF
NA,TRBJ1-1,TRBV27,few,TGTGCCAGCAGTTTGGCGGGGGCGAACACTGAAGCTTTCTTT,CASSLAGANTEAFF
NA,TRBJ1-2,TRBV7-3,many,TGTGCCAGCAGCTTAAAAGTGGGGGGGATTGAGGGCTACACCTTC,CASSLKVGGIEGYTF
TRBD1,TRBJ2-7,TRBV7-2,NA,TGTGCCAGCAGCGACTGGGACAGTTACGAGCAGTACTTC,CASSDWDSYEQYF
TRBD1,TRBJ2-3,TRBV29-1,NA,TGCAGCGTCACTTCGACAGGGAGTAGCACAGATACGCAGTATTTT,CSVTSTGSSTDTQYF
TRBD1,TRBJ1-1,TRBV5-6,NA,TGTGCCAGCACCTCAGGGGACAGGAACACTGAAGCTTTCTTT,CASTSGDRNTEAFF
TRBD2,TRBJ2-3,TRBV18,few,TGTGCCAGCTCACCGGGGGACAGACTAGCGGGGGAATTCACAGATACGCAGTATTTT,CASSPGDRLAGEFTDTQYF
NA,TRBJ1-1,TRBV6-6,few,TGTGCCAGCAGCCGAGTAAGCGGTGGATACACTGAAGCTTTCTTT,CASSRVSGGYTEAFF
TRBD2,TRBJ2-3,TRBV9,NA,TGTGCCAGCAGCTTGCGGGGGACCGCAGATACGCAGTATTTT,CASSLRGTADTQYF
TRBD2,TRBJ2-1,TRBV14,few,TGTGCCAGCAGGGGGACTAGCTATGAGCAGTTCTTC,CASRGTSYEQFF
NA,TRBJ2-1,TRBV4-3,NA,TGCGCCAGCAGCCAAGATCGCGGGTCTCTGAGTGAGCAGTTCTTC,CASSQDRGSLSEQFF
TRBD1,TRBJ1-2,TRBV6-5,few,TGTGCCAGCAGCCCGACAGGGGGCTATGGCTACACCTTC,CASSPTGGYGYTF
TRBD2,TRBJ2-1,TRBV9,NA,TGTGCCAGCAGCGCCGGGACTAGCGGCTACAATGAGCAGTTCTTC,CASSAGTSGYNEQFF
TRBD2,TRBJ2-1,TRBV4-3,NA,TGCGCCAGCAGCCAAGGGGAGCGGGGGGGGGATGAGCAGTTCTTC,CASSQGERGGDEQFF
NA,TRBJ1-4,TRBV6-5,few,TGTGCCAGCAGTAAGCCAGGGTCGGGAAAACTGTTTTTT,CASSKPGSGKLFF
NA,TRBJ1-1,TRBV4-1,NA,TGCGCCAGCAGCCAAGATCCGGGAGTGAACACTGAAGCTTTCTTT,CASSQDPGVNTEAFF
NA,TRBJ2-7,TRBV4-3,NA,TGCGCCAGCAGCCAAAACTGGGGCCATTCGCAGGGCTACGAGCAGTACTTC,CASSQNWGHSQGYEQYF
TRBD1,TRBJ1-1,TRBV9,few,TGTGCCAGCAGCGTAATTACAGGGGTGAACACTGAAGCTTTCTTT,CASSVITGVNTEAFF
TRBD2,TRBJ2-7,TRBV27,NA,TGTGCCAGCAGCCCTATCGTCGGGAAGCGGGAGGGGGTCGAGCAGTACTTC,CASSPIVGKREGVEQYF
NA,TRBJ2-3,TRBV18,NA,TGTGCCAGCTCAGAGAGCACAGATACGCAGTATTTT,CASSESTDTQYF
NA,TRBJ1-3,TRBV9,NA,TGTGCCAGCAGCGTAGAGGGCGGGAGCTCTGGAAACACCATATATTTT,CASSVEGGSSGNTIYF
NA,TRBJ2-3,TRBV5-1,few,TGCGCCAGCAGCTTTCGCCCACCGGGTAGCGGCACAGATACGCAGTATTTT,CASSFRPPGSGTDTQYF
TRBD1,TRBJ2-7,TRBV7-9,few,TGTGCCAGCAGCCTAAGGACAGGGGGCTACGAGCAGTACTTC,CASSLRTGGYEQYF
TRBD1,TRBJ2-2,TRBV29-1,few,TGCAGCGTGGAGACGGGACAGGGAACCGGGGAGCTGTTTTTT,CSVETGQGTGELFF
NA,TRBJ2-3,TRBV9,NA,TGTGCCAGCAGCGCGAATCCCAGGGGAAGCACAGATACGCAGTATTTT,CASSANPRGSTDTQYF
TRBD2,TRBJ2-3,TRBV12-5,NA,TGTGCTAGTGGTTTGGTACGCGGGGGGCCCACAGATACGCAGTATTTT,CASGLVRGGPTDTQYF
NA,TRBJ1-2,TRBV6-4,NA,TGTGCCAGCCCTCCGAGACGGGGATGTTCGAACTATGGCTACACCTTC,CASPPRRGCSNYGYTF
NA,TRBJ2-2,TRBV5-1,few,TGCGCCAGCAGCTTGGACAGTTTGGGCACCGGGGAGCTGTTTTTT,CASSLDSLGTGELFF
TRBD1,TRBJ1-5,TRBV27,NA,TGTGCCAGTCGAGAACAACAGGGGGCGGGTCAGCCCCAGCATTTT,CASREQQGAGQPQHF